This T cell receptor (beta chain) was found in a study of memory CD4+ T cells and cytomegalovirus serostatus. Single viable CD3+CD4+CD8-CD45RO+ cells were sorted as the memory CD4+ T cells. Clones were sequenced by immunoSEQ multiplex PCR, and TCRdb holds only the in-frame ones, with some missing. The data contain about 50,000 clones, around four fifths of them singletons. The V end lost 0 bases, the J end lost 4 bases, and 4 bases lay between the germline ends. The CDR3 has 13 amino acids. The germline gives CDR1 SNHLY, CDR2 FYNNEI. This chain connects TRBV2 to TRBJ1-3; D is unclear. The material sequenced was memory CD4+ T cells from blood. The TCR comes from an adult in good health and CMV-seronegative. In nucleotides, the CDR3 is TGTGCCAGCAGTGAAGCGAAAGGAAACACCATATATTTT. Translating gives CASSEAKGNTIYF. Supplemented by reference TRBV2 and TRBJ1-3, the full variable domain reads EPEVTQTPSHQVTQMGQEVILRCVPISNHLYFYWYRQILGQKVEFLVSFYNNEISEKSEIFDDQFSVERPDGSNFTLKIRSTKLEDSAMYFCASSEAKGNTIYFGEGSWLTVV.